Below, 6 T cell receptor beta chains from the same sample are listed, as sequenced in a study of blood T cell repertoires in COVID-19. The protocol was immunoSEQ multiplex PCR, while the TCRdb copy is restricted to in-frame clones and leaves out a portion. The sample includes 300,000 to 450,000 clones, around 87% of them seen just once. The sample taken for sequencing was peripheral blood. These TCRs come from a woman between 55 and 75 years old with COVID-19, enrolled during active disease.

The rearrangement uses TRBV3-1 (or the pseudogene TRBV3-2) and TRBJ2-5, with 10 bases fitting TRBD2. Germline lookup yields CDR1 LGHDT and CDR2 YNNKEL (reference sequence). Unmatched junction bases numbered 8, after V lost 4 bases and J lost 3 bases. The CDR3 contains 16 residues. CDR3 protein: CASSPLLAGTKETQYF. The CDR3 DNA sequence: TGTGCCAGCAGCCCCCTACTAGCGGGGACAAAAGAGACCCAGTACTTC.

The chain joins TRBV7-2 to TRBJ2-7, with TRBD1 identical over 7 bases. The trim removed 5 bases at V and 2 bases at J, leaving 6 bases unmatched. Germline V gives CDR1 SGHTA, CDR2 FQGNSA. The CDR3 is 14 residues long. The CDR3 spells CASSTRQGPYEQYF. CDR3 sequence (DNA): TGTGCCAGCAGCACGAGACAGGGACCCTACGAGCAGTACTTC.

The chain combines TRBV7-8 with TRBJ1-2; no clear D gene. This CDR3 comprises 16 residues. Germline CDR1 SGHVS, CDR2 FQNEAQ. V shed 5 bases and J shed 4 bases, with 20 bases lying between them. This CDR3 is CASSRLGGRVVYGYTF. The CDR3, as DNA: TGTGCCAGCAGCCGCCTAGGAGGGAGGGTGGTCTATGGCTACACCTTC.

The chain is built from TRBV4-1 and TRBJ2-3; D might be TRBD1 (6 bases). Trimming stripped 1 base from V and 3 bases from J, with 17 bases between. CDR1 and CDR2 (germline): MGHRA, YSYEKL. The CDR3 runs 17 residues. CDR3 protein: CASSQARDKLRTDTQYF. In DNA form, the CDR3 reads TGCGCCAGCAGCCAAGCGAGGGACAAACTTAGGACAGATACGCAGTATTTT.

The V and J genes are TRBV9 and TRBJ2-7; a possible D gene is TRBD2 (6 bases). CDR1 is SGDLS, CDR2 YYNGEE, per germline. The ends were cut back, 0 bases at V and 5 bases at J, with 12 bases in the middle. CDR3 size: 14 residues. Here the CDR3 reads CASSVGGVRDEQYF. The CDR3, as DNA: TGTGCCAGCAGCGTAGGGGGGGTTAGGGACGAGCAGTACTTC. The full variable domain, its missing parts supplied by reference TRBV9 and TRBJ2-7, is DSGVTQTPKHLITATGQRVTLRCSPRSGDLSVYWYQQSLDQGLQFLIQYYNGEERAKGNILERFSAQQFPDLHSELNLSSLELGDSALYFCASSVGGVRDEQYFGPGTRLTVT.

The chain combines TRBV3-1 (or the pseudogene TRBV3-2) with TRBJ2-7; D may be TRBD1 (6 bases). CDR3 length: 13 amino acids. Trimming removed 6 bases from V and 3 bases from J, with 12 bases in between. The germline V gene encodes CDR1 LGHDT and CDR2 YNNKEL (reference sequence). CDR3 in amino acids: CASRYRGGYEQYF. DNA of the CDR3: TGTGCCAGCAGATACCGAGGGGGCTACGAGCAGTACTTC.